Included here is one T cell receptor (beta chain) sequence, with context. No antigen is known for it. The record has no base qualities; no much larger clone is one base away. Taken from the germline V gene, the CDR1 and CDR2 loops are SGHVS and FQNEAQ. Clipping removes 5 bases from V and 1 base from J, with 4 as the unmatched junction base count. Including cysteine and phenylalanine, the CDR3 has 15 amino acids. Only the CDR3 portion is preserved as DNA: 45 bases, with reading frame beginning at the first base. The cohort was made up of 500 to 800 healthy bone marrow donors. At the time of sampling, every cohort member was nominally healthy, though immune exposures that went unrecorded were likely present. The donor tested CMV seronegative and was one of the 352 seronegative cohort members. A peripheral blood sample was provided by each donor, and peripheral blood mononuclear cells were used for TCR beta sequencing. The Qiagen DNeasy Blood Extraction Kit was used to extract genomic DNA from the blood cell samples.

The record originates from a study of cytomegalovirus exposure and HLA in healthy donors (dated by TCRdb to 2016 to 2017). For context, the study as a whole: An earlier analysis of approximately 590 of the donors reported approximately 300 Gb of sequence data and around 120 million unique TCR beta sequences from some 180 million T cells. Approximately 300 gigabases of sequencing data and about 92 million unique TCR sequences made up an early release that covered fewer than 650 HLA-typed donors. Of the approximately 400 genotyped donors, roughly 76% were placed in the genetic ancestry cluster associated with self-reported Caucasian donors. The study aimed to test whether signatures of past pathogen exposure could be identified by cataloging public T cell receptors. The study used immunosequencing to profile the T cell repertoires of approximately 650 subjects and linked those repertoires to cytomegalovirus serostatus. A separate validation cohort of some 130 different subjects was used in addition to the roughly 700-subject first cohort. To predict cytomegalovirus infection status, the study brought together high-throughput TCR immunosequencing, statistical association of individual TCRs with disease status, and machine learning. A later analysis re-analyzed previously published TCR beta repertoires from roughly 690 donors and added high-resolution HLA genotyping to study TCR occurrence patterns. Rather than using new phenotypic data, the later analysis identified candidate immune exposures from TCR beta sequences and from how often those sequences occurred across donors. An earlier analysis of roughly 580 of the donors used high-throughput TCR beta sequencing to judge whether each TCR beta V gene segment behaved as functional or pseudogenic. Donor age, sex, ethnicity and CMV serostatus were compiled alongside the repertoire data. A later genetic analysis used genome-wide SNP genotypes for about 55% of the 666 donors, treating that subset as a discovery cohort. All discovery cohort repertoires had been generated on a single sequencing platform. Class I and class II HLA loci were covered by the typing at four-digit resolution. The number of donors typed differed by locus, with 629-630 for A, B, C, DRB1 and DQB1, around 560 for DQA1, nearly 610 for DPA1, and some 470 for DPB1. Because of strong linkage in the cohort, a handful of DR-DQ haplotypes were treated as single units for association and clustering. On average, roughly 250,000 unique TCR beta nucleotide sequences were sequenced per donor among 350 to 400 genotyped donors of the cohort, with about 19% of those sequences being non-productive. On the study overall, not on this receptor specifically: Because counts were too low, approximately 15 rarely observed V segments, including chromosome 9 orphons, were excluded from the earlier analysis of some 540 of the donors. In the study, some 160 TCR beta chains were listed as associated with cytomegalovirus. In a later analysis, 15,000 to 20,000 TCR beta sequences were associated with specific HLA alleles at a false discovery rate of 0.05. In a later analysis, HLA-associated TCR beta chains showed more clonal expansion and lower generation probabilities than non-associated chains that were equally common. Because the 87-base-pair reads could not distinguish some IMGT-functional V segments, including TRBV6-2 and TRBV6-3, those segments were excluded. Most TCR sequences were observed very rarely across donors, whereas some public TCRs were present in many individuals. In this cohort, only TCR beta chains were sequenced, and detectable features were limited by the absence of alpha or paired-chain data. In a later genetic analysis, a missense DCLRE1C variant was associated with V-gene and J-gene trimming of TCR beta chains, and the association was replicated in an independent cohort. In a later genetic analysis, fewer N-insertions in productive TCRs were reported among donors in an Asian-associated ancestry cluster than the roughly 700-donor mean. In vitro tests confirmed that a few of the cytomegalovirus-associated TCR beta chains recognize cytomegalovirus antigens. A later analysis found that most CMV-associated TCR beta chains appeared HLA-restricted, with HLA associations seemingly driven largely by CMV exposure. A group of highly shared sequence variants was considered likely to be a technical artifact of the sequencing pipeline. In an earlier analysis of roughly 500 of the donors, most TCR beta V segments appeared in productive rearrangements about 87% or about 30% of the time, broadly matching IMGT annotations. A further reported finding was that TCR beta sequences accurately predicted the HLA-A and HLA-B alleles for most subjects in the first cohort. In a later analysis, TCR association rates were found to vary across HLA loci, with the most associated TCRs seen for DRB1 alleles and the fewest for HLA-C alleles. The authors suggested that the approach could potentially be extended to other disease states and immunological phenotypes. Immune exposure information for the cohort was limited to CMV serostatus. In a later analysis, several top co-occurrence clusters were reported to appear linked to parvovirus B19, influenza, CMV and Epstein-Barr virus. Correlated functional status among segregating V segments might reflect linkage disequilibrium, but an unknown experimental factor could not be ruled out. HLA typing was unavailable for some donors at each locus, so association tests used only the typed subset. Presence/absence analyses assumed roughly uniform sequencing depth across donors, an assumption that may not hold. Cytomegalovirus status was reported to be diagnosed by the classifier with high specificity and sensitivity in both the original and validation cohorts. When HLA alleles, especially DR and DQ, strongly co-occurred, TCR associations were difficult to assign to individual alleles.

The library was obtained by the immunoSEQ multiplex PCR assay. The multiplex PCR relied on a mix of 60 forward primers for TCR Vbeta segments and 13 reverse primers for TCR Jbeta segments. A multiplex PCR assay on genomic DNA amplified the CDR3 region of rearranged TCR beta genes. Amplified TCR beta libraries were sequenced as 87-base-pair reads on the Illumina HiSeq System. Under the source paper's analysis protocol: A later analysis counted about 80 million unique TCR beta chains across the 690 or so repertoires, and some 11 million of these chains were shared by at least two donors. Raw reads were error-corrected and collapsed into unique sequences by a nearest-neighbor algorithm in which closely related sequences were merged to remove PCR and sequencing errors. CDR3 sequences were aligned to IMGT reference sequences to assign V, D and J gene segments. For a sequence to be retained, a match of at least six nucleotides was required to both a V gene segment and a J gene segment. A rearrangement counted as productive if the CDR3 had no stop codons and remained in frame with V and J, and every other rearrangement counted as non-productive. CDR3 was defined by IMGT convention, running from the second conserved V-encoded cysteine to the conserved J-encoded phenylalanine. In an earlier analysis of around 600 of the donors, sequences lacking an unambiguous match to a single V gene segment were excluded. An earlier analysis of 450 to 650 of the donors called V segments functional above 56.7% productive rearrangements and segregating when the between-donor standard deviation exceeded 5%. To diagnose cytomegalovirus status from the catalog of TCR beta chain sequences, a statistical classification framework was built. A later analysis assigned V and J genes by comparing TCR nucleotide sequences with IMGT/GENE-DB human TR gene sequences. Using the TCRdist pipeline, a later analysis assigned CDR3 sequences along with most-parsimonious VDJ recombination scenarios. In a later analysis, each TCR beta chain was defined by its CDR3 amino acid sequence together with its V-gene family, and reads lacking a unique V-gene family were excluded. A later analysis removed 550 to 700 highly shared, low-generation-probability nucleotide sequences to deal with suspected cross-contamination and a sequencing artifact. A later analysis calculated a clonal expansion index for each public chain from normalized within-repertoire ranks of inferred template counts. A later analysis computed generation probabilities with a VDJ recombination model fitted to out-of-frame rearrangements, and checked the results against IGoR. In a later analysis, hypergeometric tests were used to score TCR-TCR, TCR-HLA and TCR-CMV co-occurrence, with a repertoire-size bias correction applied to TCR pairs. False discovery rates were estimated in a later analysis by permuting HLA or CMV assignments 20 times. In a later analysis, co-occurring TCRs were grouped with DBSCAN, and TCRdist sequence similarity was added when clustering was performed within HLA-allele-positive subsets. For co-occurrence clustering, repertoires with fewer than 30,000 or more than 120,000 public chains were excluded, along with about five repertoires with anomalous nucleotide sharing. TCRdb provides this immuneACCESS table in a form limited to in-frame rearrangements. Some clones are lacking; in checked studies, under half of them reflect an unresolved V gene, and why the rest are absent is not known. That table furnishes V, J and clone size, whereas the DNA furnished D and trimming. The sample table shows about 77,000 clones, and over 65% are seen once. In total, the top ten clones hold less than 4.5% of the sample.

The receptor was isolated from a man between 40 and 49 years old in good health and CMV-seronegative. The rearrangement combines TRBV7-8 with TRBJ2-7; TRBD1 agrees with 11 junctional bases. The sample taken for sequencing was PBMCs. At the DNA level, the sequence is TGTGCCAGCAGCCTTGGGACAGGGGGATCCTACGAGCAGTACTTC. It translates as CASSLGTGGSYEQYF.